This T cell receptor beta chain was retrieved from a study of early T cells in non-severe SARS-CoV-2 infection. TCRdb independently ran MiXCR on the 5' RACE reads; one entry per CDR3 protein. Of tens of thousands of distinct CDR3 sequences in the sample, under 6% were seen once. Germline assignment: CDR1 MNHGY and CDR2 SAAAGT. Between the trimmed V and J ends, which lost 0 bases and 0 bases, there was a span of 9 bases. The CDR3 is made up of 16 amino acids. Findings of the study overall: In VDJdb matching, anti-spike CD8 responses were favored while private and CD4 specificities went missing.

This clonotype was seen repeatedly, ten times or more. Its antigen is unidentified. This rearrangement joins TRBV6-8 to TRBJ1-5, with no clear D. The source material was whole blood. The clonotype was recovered from an adult who was a healthcare worker with PCR-confirmed SARS-CoV-2 infection or an uninfected control (not recorded which). CDR3 amino acids: CASSYSKAHSNQPQHF. The CDR3 DNA is TGTGCCAGCAGTTACTCGAAGGCGCATAGCAATCAGCCCCAGCATTTT.